This TCR beta chain was captured in a study of shared clonotypes between healthy human individuals. General observations from the study: Rarefaction exposed incomplete sorted-subset sequencing despite large depth.

Of note for this clone: What it recognizes is unknown.

The study drew its donors from healthy HIV-negative adults without recent acute infections or vaccinations. Execution of the assay was at deep level. The authors distributed each subset's genomic DNA evenly over several immunoSEQ plates. The assay was immunoSEQ multiplex PCR, and TCRdb's table has in-frame clones only and misses some. The sample contains some 2,500,000 clones, roughly 93% of which appear only once. Germline CDR1 and CDR2: LNHDA and SQIVND (reference sequence). This CDR3 is 12 amino acids long. Trimming took off 3 bases at V and 10 bases at J, with 10 bases between the two ends. The sequence was obtained from a man aged 18 to 30 in good health. Some clones in this sample may be carry-over from other donors' samples. The sample consisted of naive CD4+ T cells from PBMCs. Subset: CD45RA+ positively selected. This sequence joins TRBV19 and TRBJ1-5; possibly TRBD1 for D (5 bases). CDR3 sequence reads: CASSMDKGPQHF. The DNA of the CDR3 is TGTGCCAGTAGTATGGACAAGGGCCCCCAGCATTTT.